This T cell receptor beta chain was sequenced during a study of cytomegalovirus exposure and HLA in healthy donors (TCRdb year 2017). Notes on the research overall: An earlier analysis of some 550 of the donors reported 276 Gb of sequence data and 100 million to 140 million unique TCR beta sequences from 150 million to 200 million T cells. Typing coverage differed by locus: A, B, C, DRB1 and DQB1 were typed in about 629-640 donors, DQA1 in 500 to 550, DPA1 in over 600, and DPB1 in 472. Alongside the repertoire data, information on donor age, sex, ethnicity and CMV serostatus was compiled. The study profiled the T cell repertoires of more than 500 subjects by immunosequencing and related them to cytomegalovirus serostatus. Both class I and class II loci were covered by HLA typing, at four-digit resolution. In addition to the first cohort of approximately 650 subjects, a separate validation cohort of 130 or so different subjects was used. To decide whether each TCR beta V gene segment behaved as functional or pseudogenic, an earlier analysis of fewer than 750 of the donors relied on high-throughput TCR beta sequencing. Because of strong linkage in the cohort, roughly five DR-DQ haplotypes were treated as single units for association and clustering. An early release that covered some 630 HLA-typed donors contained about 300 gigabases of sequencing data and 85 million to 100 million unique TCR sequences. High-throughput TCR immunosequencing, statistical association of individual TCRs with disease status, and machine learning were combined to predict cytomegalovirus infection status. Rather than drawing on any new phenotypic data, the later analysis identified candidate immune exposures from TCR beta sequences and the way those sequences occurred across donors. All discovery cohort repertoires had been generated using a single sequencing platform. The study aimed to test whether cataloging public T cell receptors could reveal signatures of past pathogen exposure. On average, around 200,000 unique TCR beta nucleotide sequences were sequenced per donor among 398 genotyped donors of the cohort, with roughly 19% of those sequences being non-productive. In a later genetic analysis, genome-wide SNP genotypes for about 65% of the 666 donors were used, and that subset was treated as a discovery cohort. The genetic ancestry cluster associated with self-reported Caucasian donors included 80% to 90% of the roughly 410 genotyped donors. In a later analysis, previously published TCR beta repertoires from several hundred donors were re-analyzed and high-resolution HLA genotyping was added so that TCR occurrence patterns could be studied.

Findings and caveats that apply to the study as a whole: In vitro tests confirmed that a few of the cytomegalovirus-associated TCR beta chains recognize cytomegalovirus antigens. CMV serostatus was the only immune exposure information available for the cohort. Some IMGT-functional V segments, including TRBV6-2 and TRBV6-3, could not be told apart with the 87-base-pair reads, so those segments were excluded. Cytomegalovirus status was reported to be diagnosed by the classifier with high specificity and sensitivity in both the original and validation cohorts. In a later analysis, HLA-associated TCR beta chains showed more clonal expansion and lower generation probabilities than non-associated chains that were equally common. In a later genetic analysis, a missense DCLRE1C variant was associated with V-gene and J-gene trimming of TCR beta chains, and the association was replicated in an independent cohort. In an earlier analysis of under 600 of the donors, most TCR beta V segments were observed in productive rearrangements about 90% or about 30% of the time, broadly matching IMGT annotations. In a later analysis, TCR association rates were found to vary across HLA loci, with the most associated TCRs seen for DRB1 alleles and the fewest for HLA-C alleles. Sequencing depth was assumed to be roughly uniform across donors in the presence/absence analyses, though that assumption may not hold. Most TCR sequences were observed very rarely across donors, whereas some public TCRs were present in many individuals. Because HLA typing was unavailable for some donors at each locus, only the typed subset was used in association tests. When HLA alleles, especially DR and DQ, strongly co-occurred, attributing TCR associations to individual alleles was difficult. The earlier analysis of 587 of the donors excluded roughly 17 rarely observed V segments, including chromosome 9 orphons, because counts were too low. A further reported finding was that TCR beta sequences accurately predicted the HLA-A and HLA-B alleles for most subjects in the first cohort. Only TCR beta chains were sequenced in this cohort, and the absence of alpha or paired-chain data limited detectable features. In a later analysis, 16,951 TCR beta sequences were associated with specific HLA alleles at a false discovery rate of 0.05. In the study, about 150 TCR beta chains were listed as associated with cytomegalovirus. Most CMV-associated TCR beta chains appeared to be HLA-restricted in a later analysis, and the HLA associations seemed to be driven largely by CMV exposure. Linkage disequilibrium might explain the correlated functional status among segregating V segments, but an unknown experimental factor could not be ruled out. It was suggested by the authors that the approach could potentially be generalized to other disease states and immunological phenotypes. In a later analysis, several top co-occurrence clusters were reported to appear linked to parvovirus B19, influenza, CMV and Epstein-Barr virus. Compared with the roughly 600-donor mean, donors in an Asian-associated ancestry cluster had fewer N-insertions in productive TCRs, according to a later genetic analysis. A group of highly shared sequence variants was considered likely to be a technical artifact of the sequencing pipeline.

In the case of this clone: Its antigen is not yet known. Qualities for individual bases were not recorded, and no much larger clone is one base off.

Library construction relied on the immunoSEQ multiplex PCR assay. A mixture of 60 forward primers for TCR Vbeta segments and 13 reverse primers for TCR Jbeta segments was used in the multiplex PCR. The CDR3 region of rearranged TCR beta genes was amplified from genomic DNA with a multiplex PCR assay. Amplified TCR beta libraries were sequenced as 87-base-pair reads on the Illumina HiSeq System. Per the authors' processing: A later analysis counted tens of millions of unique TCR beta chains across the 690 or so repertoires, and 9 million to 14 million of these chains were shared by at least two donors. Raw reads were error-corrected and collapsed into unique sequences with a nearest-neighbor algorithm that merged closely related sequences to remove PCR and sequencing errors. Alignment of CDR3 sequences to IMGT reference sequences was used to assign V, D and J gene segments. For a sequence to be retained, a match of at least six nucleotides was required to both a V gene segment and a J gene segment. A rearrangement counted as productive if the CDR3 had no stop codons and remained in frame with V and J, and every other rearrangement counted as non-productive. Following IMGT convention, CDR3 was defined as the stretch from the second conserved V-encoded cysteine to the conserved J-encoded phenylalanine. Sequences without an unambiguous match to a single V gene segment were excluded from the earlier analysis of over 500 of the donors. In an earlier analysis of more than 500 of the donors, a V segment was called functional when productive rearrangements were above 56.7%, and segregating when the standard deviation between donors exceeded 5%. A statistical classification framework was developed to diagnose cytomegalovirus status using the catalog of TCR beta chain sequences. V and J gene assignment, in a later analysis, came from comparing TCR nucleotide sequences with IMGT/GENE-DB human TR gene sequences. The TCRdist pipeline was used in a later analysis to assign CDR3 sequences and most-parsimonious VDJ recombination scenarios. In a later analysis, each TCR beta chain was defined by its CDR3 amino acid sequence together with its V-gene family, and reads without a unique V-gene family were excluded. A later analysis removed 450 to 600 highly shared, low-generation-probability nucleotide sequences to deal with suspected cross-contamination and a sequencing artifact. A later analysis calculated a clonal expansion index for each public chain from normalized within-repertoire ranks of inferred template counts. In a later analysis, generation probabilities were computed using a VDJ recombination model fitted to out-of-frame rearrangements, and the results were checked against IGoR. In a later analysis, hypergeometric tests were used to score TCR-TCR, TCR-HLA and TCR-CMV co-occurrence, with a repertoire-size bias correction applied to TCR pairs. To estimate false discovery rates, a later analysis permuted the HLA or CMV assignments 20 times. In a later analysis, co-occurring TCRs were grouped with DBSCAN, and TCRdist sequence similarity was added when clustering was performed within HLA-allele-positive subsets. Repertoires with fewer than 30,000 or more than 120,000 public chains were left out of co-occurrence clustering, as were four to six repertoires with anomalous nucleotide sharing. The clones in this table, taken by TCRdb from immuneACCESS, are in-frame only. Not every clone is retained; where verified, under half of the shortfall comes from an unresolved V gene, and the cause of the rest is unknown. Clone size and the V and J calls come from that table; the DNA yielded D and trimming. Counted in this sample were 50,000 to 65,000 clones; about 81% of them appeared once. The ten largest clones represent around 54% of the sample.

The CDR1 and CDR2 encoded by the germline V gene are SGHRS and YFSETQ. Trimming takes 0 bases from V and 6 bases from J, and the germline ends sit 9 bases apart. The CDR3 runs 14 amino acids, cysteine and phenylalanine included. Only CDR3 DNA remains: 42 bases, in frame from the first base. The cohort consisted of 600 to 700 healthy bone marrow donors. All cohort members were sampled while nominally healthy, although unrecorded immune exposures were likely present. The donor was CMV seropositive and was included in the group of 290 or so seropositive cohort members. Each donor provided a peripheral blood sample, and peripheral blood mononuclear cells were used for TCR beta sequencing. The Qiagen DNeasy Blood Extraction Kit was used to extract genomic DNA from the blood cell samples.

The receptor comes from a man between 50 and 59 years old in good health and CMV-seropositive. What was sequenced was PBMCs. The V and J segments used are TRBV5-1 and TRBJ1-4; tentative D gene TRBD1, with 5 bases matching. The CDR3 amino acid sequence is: CASSLGQTYEKLFF. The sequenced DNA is TGCGCCAGCAGCTTGGGACAGACCTATGAAAAACTGTTTTTT.